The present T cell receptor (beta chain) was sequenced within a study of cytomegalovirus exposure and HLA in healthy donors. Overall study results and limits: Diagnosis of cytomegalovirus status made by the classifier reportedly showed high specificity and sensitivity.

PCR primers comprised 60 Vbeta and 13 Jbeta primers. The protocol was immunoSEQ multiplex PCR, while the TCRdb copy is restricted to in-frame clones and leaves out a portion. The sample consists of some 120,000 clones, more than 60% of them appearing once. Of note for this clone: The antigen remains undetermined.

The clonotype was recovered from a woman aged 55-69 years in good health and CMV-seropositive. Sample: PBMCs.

CDR3 sequence (DNA): TGTGCCAGCAGCCCCCGTGCGCGCTCCTACGAGCAGTACTTC. Translating gives CASSPRARSYEQYF. The chain recombines TRBV7-2 with TRBJ2-7; D is ambiguous. The germline V gene encodes CDR1 SGHTA and CDR2 FQGNSA. This CDR3 has 14 residues. The V gene lost 5 bases and the J gene lost 0 bases, with 11 bases spanning the gap.